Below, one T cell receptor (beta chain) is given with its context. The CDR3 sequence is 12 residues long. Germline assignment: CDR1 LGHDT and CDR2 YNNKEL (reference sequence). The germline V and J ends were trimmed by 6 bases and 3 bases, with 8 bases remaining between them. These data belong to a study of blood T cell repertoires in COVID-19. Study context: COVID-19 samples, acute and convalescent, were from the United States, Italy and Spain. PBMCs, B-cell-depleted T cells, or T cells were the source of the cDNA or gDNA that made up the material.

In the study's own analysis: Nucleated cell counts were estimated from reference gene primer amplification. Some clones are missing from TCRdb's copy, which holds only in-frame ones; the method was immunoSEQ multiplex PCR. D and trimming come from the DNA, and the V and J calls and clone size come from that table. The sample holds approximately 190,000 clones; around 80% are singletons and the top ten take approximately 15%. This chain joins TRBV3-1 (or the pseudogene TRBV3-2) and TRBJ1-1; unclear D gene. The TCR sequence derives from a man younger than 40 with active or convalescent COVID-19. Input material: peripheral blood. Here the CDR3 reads CASSERDTEAFF. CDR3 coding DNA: TGTGCCAGCAGTGAGAGGGACACTGAAGCTTTCTTT.